One sample yielded the 25 T cell receptor beta chains listed below, sequenced in a study of blood T cell repertoires in COVID-19. Method: immunoSEQ multiplex PCR; TCRdb's copy keeps in-frame clones and lacks some. The table records hundreds of thousands of clones, roughly 85% of them present only once. The specimen was PBMCs or T cells enriched from blood (not recorded which). These receptors all come from a woman aged 25 to 39 who had been exposed to COVID-19.

This clone was recorded only once. The chain couples TRBV2 to TRBJ2-3; D is undetermined. CDR1 is SNHLY and CDR2 is FYNNEI in the germline V gene. The CDR3 covers 14 residues. V lost 6 bases and J lost 4, with 14 bases in between. DNA for the CDR3: TGTGCCAGCAGAATTAGACTCTCTCCAGATACGCAGTATTTT. Its protein is CASRIRLSPDTQYF.

This clone has just a few counts. The CDR3 bases are TGTGCCAGCAGGCCCGGGGGCTTAGGGGGCGCGGAATCACCCCTCCACTTT. The encoded protein is CASRPGGLGGAESPLHF. This chain uses TRBV4-2 with TRBJ1-6; TRBD1 agrees at 7 bases. CDR1 and CDR2 from the germline V gene are LGHNA and YNFKEQ. This CDR3 is built from 17 residues. V was clipped by 6 bases and J by 10 bases; unmatched bases: 18.

V and J are TRBV28 and TRBJ2-1, with 8 bases aligning to TRBD1. This CDR3 has 15 residues. V lost 3 bases and J lost 7; bases outside the gene matches: 8. Per germline, CDR1 MDHEN and CDR2 SYDVKM. The CDR3 coding sequence is TGTGCCAGCAGTTTCGGGCAGGGGGCTGAGAATGAGCAGTTCTTC. Translation gives CASSFGQGAENEQFF.

The chain couples TRBV24-1 to TRBJ2-2, with unresolved D. The V gene lost 3 bases and the J gene lost 0 bases, with 7 bases spanning the gap. Germline V gene sequence: CDR1 KGHDR, CDR2 SFDVKD. The CDR3 is 15 amino acids. The CDR3 DNA sequence: TGTGCCACCAGTGATCCCGGTCCGAACACCGGGGAGCTGTTTTTT. Encoded protein: CATSDPGPNTGELFF.

The chain combines TRBV9 with TRBJ2-1; perhaps TRBD1 as D (5 bases). Germline V gene lookup returns CDR1 SGDLS and CDR2 YYNGEE. V lost 1 base and J lost 8, with 19 bases in between. The CDR3 spans 16 residues. CDR3 coding DNA: TGTGCCAGCAGCGTACTCCCAGAATTTCAGGGTTATGAGCAGTTCTTC. This sequence encodes CASSVLPEFQGYEQFF.

The J gene is TRBJ2-1, the V gene TRBV28, with TRBD2 as a possible D gene (6 bases). This CDR3 comprises 14 residues. The ends were cut back, 9 bases at V and 8 bases at J, with 20 bases in the middle. Germline V gene lookup returns CDR1 MDHEN and CDR2 SYDVKM. DNA of the CDR3: TGTGCCAGTCAGTGGGGAGGAGCTAGAGATGAGCAGTTCTTC. Protein product: CASQWGGARDEQFF.

The genes are TRBV7-2 and TRBJ2-7; no definite D call. Germline lookup yields CDR1 SGHTA and CDR2 FQGNSA. This CDR3 spans 14 amino acids. Trimming stripped 1 base from V and 2 bases from J, with 9 bases between. CDR3 in DNA: TGTGCCAGCAGCTTAGATAACGGTCCCTACGAGCAGTACTTC. It specifies CASSLDNGPYEQYF.

The V gene is TRBV7-6, the J gene TRBJ2-1; 13 nucleotides align to TRBD2. This CDR3 region has 15 residues. The germline V gene has CDR1 SGHVS and CDR2 FNYEAQ. Unmatched junction bases numbered 7, after V lost 5 bases and J lost 9 bases. The CDR3 nucleotides are TGTGCCAGCAGCCCACCGGGACTAGCGGGGAGTGAGCAGTTCTTC. Its protein product is CASSPPGLAGSEQFF.

The chain joins TRBV9 to TRBJ2-7; weak D call: TRBD1 (6 bases). CDR3 length: 16 amino acids. Trimming removed 0 bases from V and 1 base from J, with 14 bases in between. The germline CDR1 and CDR2 sequences are SGDLS and YYNGEE. The CDR3 DNA reads TGTGCCAGCAGCGTAGGAGGGGCAGGGGTTTCCTACGAGCAGTACTTC. Encoded protein: CASSVGGAGVSYEQYF.

This sequence joins TRBV7-3 and TRBJ2-7; tentatively, D is TRBD2 (5 bases). Trimming took off 4 bases at V and 0 bases at J, with 7 bases between the two ends. CDR1 and CDR2 (germline): SGHTA, FQGTGA. CDR3 length: 13 residues. CDR3 sequence: CASSSDFSYEQYF. The CDR3 region has the DNA TGTGCCAGCAGCTCGGACTTCTCCTACGAGCAGTACTTC.

This clone appeared once. The sample contains more than one DNA sequence encoding this CDR3. V and J are TRBV18 and TRBJ2-7, with D unresolved. CDR3 length: 13 amino acids. CDR1 and CDR2 (germline): KGHSH, LQKENI. V lost 3 bases and J 0 bases, leaving 6 bases between the germline ends. CDR3 nucleotide sequence: TGTGCCAGCTCACCCGACTCCTCCTACGAGCAGTACTTC. Translating it yields CASSPDSSYEQYF.

The chain links TRBV9 to TRBJ1-1; TRBD1 might be the D (5 bases). The ends were cut back, 1 base at V and 4 bases at J, with 17 bases in the middle. Germline V gene lookup returns CDR1 SGDLS and CDR2 YYNGEE. The length of the CDR3 is 16 residues. The CDR3 loop is CASSVSDTLVGTEAFF. CDR3 bases: TGTGCCAGCAGCGTATCGGACACCCTAGTCGGCACTGAAGCTTTCTTT.

The CDR3 reads CASSQVEKGPGNTIYF. CDR3 in DNA: TGTGCCAGCAGCCAAGTTGAGAAGGGGCCTGGAAACACCATATATTTT. This chain uses TRBV3-1 (or the pseudogene TRBV3-2) with TRBJ1-3, with D perhaps TRBD1 (5 bases). The V end lost 1 base, the J end lost 2 bases, and 12 bases lay between the germline ends. The germline V gene encodes CDR1 LGHDT and CDR2 YNNKEL (reference sequence). The CDR3 totals 16 residues.

V is TRBV19 and J is TRBJ1-5; D is possibly TRBD1 (6 bases). The ends were cut back, 7 bases at V and 2 bases at J, with 15 bases in the middle. Germline loops: CDR1 LNHDA, CDR2 SQIVND (reference sequence). CDR3 length: 15 residues. This CDR3 reads CASTLTGTGNQPQHF. CDR3 coding DNA: TGTGCCAGTACTCTTACAGGGACGGGCAATCAGCCCCAGCATTTT.

The genes are TRBV3-1 (or the pseudogene TRBV3-2) and TRBJ1-6; 9 bases align to TRBD1. The V gene end was trimmed by 2 bases and the J gene end by 5 bases; junction bases not matched to a gene: 1. In germline, CDR1 is LGHDT, CDR2 YNNKEL (reference sequence). There are 15 residues in the CDR3. CDR3 residues: CASSQWDRDNSPLHF. The CDR3 DNA is TGTGCCAGCAGCCAATGGGACAGGGATAATTCACCCCTCCACTTT.

This chain links TRBV18 with TRBJ2-3; 8 nucleotides align to TRBD2. Germline V gene sequence: CDR1 KGHSH, CDR2 LQKENI. With V trimmed by 3 bases and J by 1 base, 15 bases remained unmatched. There are 19 residues in the CDR3. The CDR3 sequence is CASSPISTSSGGRTDTQYF. The CDR3 DNA sequence: TGTGCCAGCTCACCTATTTCGACATCCAGCGGGGGCCGCACAGATACGCAGTATTTT.

The J gene is TRBJ2-5, the V gene TRBV5-1, with D tentatively TRBD2 (6 bases). CDR3 length: 13 amino acids. Germline CDR1 and CDR2: SGHRS and YFSETQ. Trimming stripped 6 bases from V and 2 bases from J, with 11 bases between. CDR3 coding DNA: TGCGCCAGCACACCCGGGACTCAAGAGACCCAGTACTTC. This translates into CASTPGTQETQYF.

This clone was detected once. The chain carries TRBV27 and TRBJ2-1; D is possibly TRBD2 (7 bases). Germline CDR1 reads MNHEY; CDR2 reads SMNVEV (reference sequence). This CDR3 is built from 16 residues. V was shortened by 6 bases and J by 4 bases, with 19 bases between the two germline ends. Here the CDR3 DNA reads TGTGCCAGCAGCCCTAGGGGGGGCGTTCTATACAATGAGCAGTTCTTC. Encoded protein: CASSPRGGVLYNEQFF.

The genes are TRBV9 and TRBJ1-1, with D tentatively TRBD1 (5 bases). V was clipped by 0 bases and J by 4 bases, with 13 bases between them. This CDR3 has 15 residues. Germline V CDR1 and CDR2: SGDLS, YYNGEE. CDR3 amino acids: CASSVGDSKSTEAFF. DNA for the CDR3: TGTGCCAGCAGCGTAGGCGACAGCAAGAGCACTGAAGCTTTCTTT.

The chain couples TRBV5-4 to TRBJ2-7, with 11 bases that match TRBD2. Germline CDR1 SGHNT, CDR2 YYREEE (reference sequence). The CDR3 runs to 14 residues. Trimming cost V 4 bases and J 0 bases; bases outside gene matches: 0. CDR3 in DNA: TGTGCCAGCAGCCTAGCGGGGGGCTCCTACGAGCAGTACTTC. This gives the protein CASSLAGGSYEQYF.

The chain recombines TRBV29-1 with TRBJ1-6; D gene uncertain. V was pared by 4 bases and J by 7 bases, with 11 bases between. The V gene's germline CDR1 is SQVTM and CDR2 ANQGSEA. The CDR3 sequence is 13 residues long. The DNA for the CDR3 is TGCAGCGTTGGTGAGGAGGTGAATTCACCCCTCCACTTT. Translating gives CSVGEEVNSPLHF.

This clone was seen a single time. The chain joins TRBV7-8 to TRBJ2-2, with D maybe TRBD1 (7 bases). The CDR3 extends over 15 amino acids. Germline V lookup: CDR1 SGHVS, CDR2 FQNEAQ. Deletions cut 5 bases from V and 6 bases from J, with 16 bases between. The CDR3 here is CASSRRGVQAGELFF. Here the CDR3 DNA reads TGTGCCAGCAGCCGCAGGGGGGTTCAAGCCGGGGAGCTGTTTTTT.

Concerning this clone: The sample has other DNA sequences that encode this CDR3 too. The chain combines TRBV7-3 with TRBJ1-1, with D hard to call. Germline loops: CDR1 SGHTA, CDR2 FQGTGA. Trimming removed 5 bases from V and 1 base from J, with 8 bases in between. The CDR3 is made up of 13 amino acids. CDR3 amino acids: CASSTQENTEAFF. DNA for the CDR3: TGTGCCAGCAGCACGCAGGAGAACACTGAAGCTTTCTTT.

This chain joins TRBV11-2 and TRBJ2-1; D might be TRBD2 (5 bases). With 0 bases removed from V and 4 bases from J, the gap between germline ends came to 10 bases. This CDR3 comprises 15 residues. Per the germline V gene, CDR1 is SGHAT and CDR2 is FQNNGV. This CDR3 is CASSLDHGDYNEQFF. As DNA, the CDR3 is TGTGCCAGCAGCTTAGATCACGGGGATTACAATGAGCAGTTCTTC.

The chain uses TRBV5-6 and TRBJ1-2; 7 bases align to TRBD1. Per germline, CDR1 SGHDT and CDR2 YYEEEE. This CDR3 region has 17 residues. J gave up 8 bases and V 4 bases, and 20 bases lay outside the gene matches. As DNA, the CDR3 is TGTGCCAGCAGCGAACTCCTGACAGGGAGTTCAGCGCGGGGCTACACCTTC. Amino acids: CASSELLTGSSARGYTF.